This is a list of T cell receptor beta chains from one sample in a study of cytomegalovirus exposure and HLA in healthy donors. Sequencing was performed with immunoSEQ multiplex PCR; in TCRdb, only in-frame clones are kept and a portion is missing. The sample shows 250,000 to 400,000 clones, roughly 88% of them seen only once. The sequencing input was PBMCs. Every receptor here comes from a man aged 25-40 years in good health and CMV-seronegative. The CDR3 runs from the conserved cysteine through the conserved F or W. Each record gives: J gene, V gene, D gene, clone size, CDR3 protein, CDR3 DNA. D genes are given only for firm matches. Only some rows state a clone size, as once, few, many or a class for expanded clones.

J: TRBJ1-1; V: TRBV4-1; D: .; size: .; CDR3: CASSQSRGTGHANTEAFF; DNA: TGCGCCAGCAGCCAAAGCAGGGGTACGGGACACGCGAACACTGAAGCTTTCTTT
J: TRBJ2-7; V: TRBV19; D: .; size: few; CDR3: CASSDNYEQYF; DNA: TGTGCCAGTAGCGACAACTACGAGCAGTACTTC
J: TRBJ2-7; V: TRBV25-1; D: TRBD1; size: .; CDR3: CASTGQVAYEQYF; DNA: TGTGCCAGCACGGGACAGGTCGCCTACGAGCAGTACTTC
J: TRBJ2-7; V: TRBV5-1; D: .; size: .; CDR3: CASSLETRSYEQYF; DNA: TGCGCCAGCAGCTTGGAAACTCGCTCCTACGAGCAGTACTTC
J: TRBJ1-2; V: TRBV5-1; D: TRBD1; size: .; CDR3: CASNKQGAGGYTF; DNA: TGCGCCAGCAATAAGCAGGGGGCTGGTGGCTACACCTTC
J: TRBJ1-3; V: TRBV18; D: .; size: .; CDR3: CASSPSTGTSGNTIYF; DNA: TGTGCCAGCTCACCTAGCACAGGGACCTCTGGAAACACCATATATTTT
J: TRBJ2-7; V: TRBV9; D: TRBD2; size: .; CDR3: CASSPRLAGAYEQYF; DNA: TGTGCCAGCAGCCCCCGGCTAGCGGGGGCCTACGAGCAGTACTTC
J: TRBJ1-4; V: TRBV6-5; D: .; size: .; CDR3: CASSYSRVEKLFF; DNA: TGTGCCAGCAGTTACAGCAGGGTTGAAAAACTGTTTTTT
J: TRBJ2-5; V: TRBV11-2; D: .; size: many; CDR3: CASSLDGRQETQYF; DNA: TGTGCCAGCAGCTTAGATGGGCGCCAAGAGACCCAGTACTTC
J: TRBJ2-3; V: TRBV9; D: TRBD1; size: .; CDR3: CASSPRDRARTDTQYF; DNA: TGTGCCAGCAGCCCTCGGGACAGGGCTCGCACAGATACGCAGTATTTT
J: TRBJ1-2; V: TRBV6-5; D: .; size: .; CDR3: CASSYWGGGYTF; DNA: TGTGCCAGCAGTTACTGGGGGGGTGGCTACACCTTC
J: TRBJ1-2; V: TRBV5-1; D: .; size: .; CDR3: CASSLDGYNYGYTF; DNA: TGCGCCAGCAGCTTGGACGGTTACAACTATGGCTACACCTTC
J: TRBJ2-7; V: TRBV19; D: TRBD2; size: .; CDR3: CASSIAGGAYEQYF; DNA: TGTGCCAGTAGTATTGCGGGGGGGGCCTACGAGCAGTACTTC
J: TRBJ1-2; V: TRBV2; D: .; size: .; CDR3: CASSEQGNGYTF; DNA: TGTGCCAGCAGTGAACAGGGCAATGGCTACACCTTC
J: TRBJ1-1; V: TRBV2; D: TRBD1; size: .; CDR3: CASSVQGDTEAFF; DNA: TGTGCCAGCAGTGTACAGGGGGACACTGAAGCTTTCTTT
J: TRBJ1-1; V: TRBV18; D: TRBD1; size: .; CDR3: CASSPPGQGGTEAFF; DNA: TGTGCCAGCTCACCACCGGGACAGGGGGGCACTGAAGCTTTCTTT
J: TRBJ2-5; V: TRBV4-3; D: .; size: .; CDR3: CASSQYLQETQYF; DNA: TGCGCCAGCAGCCAGTACTTACAGGAGACCCAGTACTTC
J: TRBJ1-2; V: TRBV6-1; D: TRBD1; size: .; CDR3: CASRERQGAGGYGYTF; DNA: TGTGCCAGCAGAGAACGACAGGGGGCGGGCGGCTATGGCTACACCTTC
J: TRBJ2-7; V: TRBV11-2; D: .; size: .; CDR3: CASSLELDYEQYF; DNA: TGTGCCAGCAGCTTAGAATTAGACTACGAGCAGTACTTC
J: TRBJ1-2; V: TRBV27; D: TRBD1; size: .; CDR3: CASSPGTDSYGYTF; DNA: TGTGCCAGCAGTCCCGGGACAGACTCCTATGGCTACACCTTC
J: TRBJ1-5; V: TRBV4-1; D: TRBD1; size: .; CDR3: CASSQPLGQGNHQPQHF; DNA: TGCGCCAGCAGCCAACCACTGGGACAGGGGAACCATCAGCCCCAGCATTTT
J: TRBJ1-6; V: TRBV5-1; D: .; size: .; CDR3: CASSLPGANSPLHF; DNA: TGCGCCAGCAGCTTGCCAGGGGCTAATTCACCCCTCCACTTT
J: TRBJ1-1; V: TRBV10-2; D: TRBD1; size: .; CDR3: CASGIPTGVDTEAFF; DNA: TGCGCCAGCGGGATTCCGACAGGGGTGGACACTGAAGCTTTCTTT
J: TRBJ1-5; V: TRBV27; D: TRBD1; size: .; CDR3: CASSLGTGGRNQPQHF; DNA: TGTGCCAGCAGTTTAGGGACAGGGGGTCGCAATCAGCCCCAGCATTTT
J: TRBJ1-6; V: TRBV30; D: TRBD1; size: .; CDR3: CAWLGQGGNSPLHF; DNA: TGTGCCTGGCTTGGACAGGGTGGCAATTCACCCCTCCACTTT
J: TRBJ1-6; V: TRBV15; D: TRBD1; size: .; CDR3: CATSRGQVNSPLHF; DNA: TGTGCCACCAGCAGGGGACAGGTTAATTCACCCCTCCACTTT
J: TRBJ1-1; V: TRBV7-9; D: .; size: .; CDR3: CASSFQGYRGTEAFF; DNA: TGTGCCAGCAGCTTCCAGGGGTATAGGGGCACTGAAGCTTTCTTT
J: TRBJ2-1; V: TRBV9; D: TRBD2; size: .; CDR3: CASSEAGGSNEQFF; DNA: TGTGCCAGCAGCGAAGCGGGGGGGTCCAATGAGCAGTTCTTC
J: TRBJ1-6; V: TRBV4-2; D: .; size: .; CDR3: CASSQDGATGNSPLHF; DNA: TGTGCCAGCAGCCAAGATGGGGCAACGGGTAATTCACCCCTCCACTTT
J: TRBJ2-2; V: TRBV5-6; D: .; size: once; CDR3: CASSLSRDITNTGELFF; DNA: TGTGCCAGCAGCTTGAGCAGGGACATAACGAACACCGGGGAGCTGTTTTTT
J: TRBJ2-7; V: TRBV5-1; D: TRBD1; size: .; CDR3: CASSLPGQGIEQYF; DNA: TGCGCCAGCAGTCTACCGGGACAGGGAATCGAGCAGTACTTC
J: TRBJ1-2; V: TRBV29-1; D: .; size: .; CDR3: CSVDGLGATGGYTF; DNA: TGCAGCGTTGACGGGCTGGGGGCCACCGGTGGCTACACCTTC
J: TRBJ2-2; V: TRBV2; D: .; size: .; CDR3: CASVLQGSGELFF; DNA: TGTGCCAGCGTTCTGCAGGGTTCCGGGGAGCTGTTTTTT
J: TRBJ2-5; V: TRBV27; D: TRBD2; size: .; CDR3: CASSLGLAGGETQYF; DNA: TGTGCCAGCAGTTTAGGACTAGCGGGGGGTGAGACCCAGTACTTC
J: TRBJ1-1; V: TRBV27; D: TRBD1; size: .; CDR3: CASSKWDSLGMNTEAFF; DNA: TGTGCCAGCAGCAAATGGGACAGTCTTGGGATGAACACTGAAGCTTTCTTT
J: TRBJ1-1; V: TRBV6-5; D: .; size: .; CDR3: CASSYYRTANTEAFF; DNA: TGTGCCAGCAGTTACTACCGGACAGCGAACACTGAAGCTTTCTTT
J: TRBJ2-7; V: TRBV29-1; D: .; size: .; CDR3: CSVEYSYEQYF; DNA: TGCAGCGTTGAATACTCCTACGAGCAGTACTTC
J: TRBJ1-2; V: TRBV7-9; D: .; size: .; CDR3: CASSTTTGFNYGYTF; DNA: TGTGCCAGCTCTACTACCACAGGTTTCAACTATGGCTACACCTTC
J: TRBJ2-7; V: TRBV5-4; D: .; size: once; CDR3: CASRATNTYEQYF; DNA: TGTGCCAGCAGGGCGACTAACACCTACGAGCAGTACTTC
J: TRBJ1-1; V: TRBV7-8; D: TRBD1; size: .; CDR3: CASSSRQGEAFF; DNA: TGTGCCAGCAGCTCAAGACAGGGGGAAGCTTTCTTT
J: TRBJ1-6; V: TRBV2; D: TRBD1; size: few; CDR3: CASSSSGQNNSPLHF; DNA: TGTGCCAGCAGCTCTTCGGGACAGAATAATTCACCCCTCCACTTT
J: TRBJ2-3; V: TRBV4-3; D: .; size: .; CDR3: CASSQVAVTDTQYF; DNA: TGCGCCAGCAGCCAGGTAGCGGTCACAGATACGCAGTATTTT
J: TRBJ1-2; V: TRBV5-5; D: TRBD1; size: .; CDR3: CASGQGANYGYTF; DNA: TGTGCCAGCGGACAGGGGGCCAACTATGGCTACACCTTC
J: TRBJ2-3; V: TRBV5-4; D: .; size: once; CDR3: CASSSVITDTQYF; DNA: TGTGCCAGCAGCTCCGTAATTACAGATACGCAGTATTTT
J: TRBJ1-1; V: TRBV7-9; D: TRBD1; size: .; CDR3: CASSLGQGRVNTEAFF; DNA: TGTGCCAGCAGCTTAGGACAGGGAAGGGTGAACACTGAAGCTTTCTTT
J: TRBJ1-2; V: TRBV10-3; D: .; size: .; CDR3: CAISEEQVYGYTF; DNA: TGTGCCATCAGTGAAGAACAGGTCTATGGCTACACCTTC
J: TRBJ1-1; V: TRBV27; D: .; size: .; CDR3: CAGESFLNTEAFF; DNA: TGTGCCGGTGAGTCTTTCCTGAACACTGAAGCTTTCTTT
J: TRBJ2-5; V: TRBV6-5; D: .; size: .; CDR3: CASRRRTFAQETQYF; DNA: TGTGCCAGCAGGAGGAGGACGTTTGCCCAAGAGACCCAGTACTTC
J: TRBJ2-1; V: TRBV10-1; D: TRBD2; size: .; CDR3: CASSDRVVRGGVNEQFF; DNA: TGCGCCAGCAGTGACAGGGTTGTGCGGGGGGGCGTCAATGAGCAGTTCTTC
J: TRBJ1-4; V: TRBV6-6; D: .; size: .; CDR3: CASSLASRGEKLFF; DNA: TGTGCCAGCAGCCTAGCAAGCAGGGGTGAAAAACTGTTTTTT
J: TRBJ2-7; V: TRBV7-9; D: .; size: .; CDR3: CASSPPLAGRLEQYF; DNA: TGTGCCAGCAGCCCACCACTAGCAGGCCGTCTCGAGCAGTACTTC
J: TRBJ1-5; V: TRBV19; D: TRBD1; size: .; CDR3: CATTGQINQPQHF; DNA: TGTGCCACAACGGGACAGATCAATCAGCCCCAGCATTTT
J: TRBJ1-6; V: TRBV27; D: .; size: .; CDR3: CASSPEGSSYNSPLHF; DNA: TGTGCCAGCAGTCCAGAAGGGAGCTCCTATAATTCACCCCTCCACTTT
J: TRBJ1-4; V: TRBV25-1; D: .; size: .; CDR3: CASSEYRGATNEKLFF; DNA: TGTGCCAGCAGTGAATATCGGGGAGCAACTAATGAAAAACTGTTTTTT